This is a list of T cell receptor beta chains from one sample in a study of blood T cell repertoires in COVID-19. Clones were sequenced by immunoSEQ multiplex PCR, and TCRdb holds only the in-frame ones, with some missing. This table holds approximately 260,000 clones, roughly nine tenths found once. Sequenced input: peripheral blood. These receptors all stem from a man aged 18 to 29 with active or convalescent COVID-19. Both conserved end residues are part of each CDR3. D genes are given only for firm matches. Clone size is shown for a subset of rows, as once, few, many or a class of expanded clone.

j_call	v_call	clone_size	d_call	cdr3_nt	cdr3_aa
TRBJ2-5	TRBV24-1	few	-	TGTGCCACCAGTGGGGCAGATTGGGGGGAAGGTCAAGAGACCCAGTACTTC	CATSGADWGEGQETQYF
TRBJ1-4	TRBV5-1	-	TRBD1	TGCGCCAGCAGCTTGGGGCGGGACAGGGCCCGCAATGAAAAACTGTTTTTT	CASSLGRDRARNEKLFF
TRBJ2-1	TRBV2	-	-	TGTGCCAGCTCTAATGAGCAGTTCTTC	CASSNEQFF
TRBJ1-1	TRBV6-5	-	-	TGTGCCAGCAGTTTCAGTGACACTGAAGCTTTCTTT	CASSFSDTEAFF
TRBJ1-2	TRBV6-5	-	TRBD1	TGTGCCAGCAGTTACCGAACAGGGGAGGCCTATGGCTACACCTTC	CASSYRTGEAYGYTF
TRBJ2-7	TRBV30	-	-	TGTGCCTCTGACCGAGTACCGGGCGAGCAGTACTTC	CASDRVPGEQYF
TRBJ2-1	TRBV7-3	-	TRBD2	TGTGCCAGCAGCCTCTCTAGGCTAGCGGGAGGCGAGCAGTTCTTC	CASSLSRLAGGEQFF
TRBJ2-3	TRBV4-2	-	TRBD2	TGTGCCAGCAGCCAAGAGCTAGCGGGAGTTGGCACAGATACGCAGTATTTT	CASSQELAGVGTDTQYF
TRBJ2-1	TRBV5-1	-	TRBD2	TGCGCCAGCAGCCCGGATGGCGGGAGCGCTTTTCGCAATGAGCAGTTCTTC	CASSPDGGSAFRNEQFF
TRBJ1-3	TRBV9	-	TRBD1	TGTGCCAGCAGCACACAGGGACAGGGATCAAACACCATATATTTT	CASSTQGQGSNTIYF
TRBJ1-2	TRBV5-4	once	TRBD1	TGTGCCAGCAGCCAGGACAGGGAGAATGGCTACACCTTC	CASSQDRENGYTF
TRBJ1-5	TRBV19	-	-	TGTGCCAGTAGCCGCGGGAACAGCAGGCAGCCCCAGCATTTT	CASSRGNSRQPQHF
TRBJ2-1	TRBV6-4	-	TRBD2	TGTGCCAGCAGTTGGACTAGCAATGAGCAGTTCTTC	CASSWTSNEQFF